A single sample gave rise to the 29 T cell receptor beta chains below, sequenced in a study of cytomegalovirus exposure and HLA in healthy donors. The study ran its PCR with 60 Vbeta and 13 Jbeta primers. Produced via immunoSEQ multiplex PCR; TCRdb's table is partial and in-frame only. The sample lists more than 90,000 clones; over 60% were seen once. The sample taken for sequencing was PBMCs. The receptors shown here come from a woman in her thirties in good health and CMV-seronegative.

The table lists this clone with a few counts. The V and J genes are TRBV28 and TRBJ2-7; TRBD1 might be the D (6 bases). Germline CDR1 MDHEN, CDR2 SYDVKM. This CDR3 has 16 amino acids. The V gene lost 4 bases and the J gene lost 6 bases, with 22 bases spanning the gap. In nucleotides, the CDR3 is TGTGCCAGCAGTTCTCACATGACAGGAAGTTTGTCCGAGCAGTACTTC. Amino acids: CASSSHMTGSLSEQYF.

This clone was counted a few times. The J gene is TRBJ1-2, the V gene TRBV5-6; possible D gene TRBD1, 6 bases. Per germline, CDR1 SGHDT and CDR2 YYEEEE. V lost 2 bases and J lost 6, with 14 bases in between. CDR3 length: 14 amino acids. This CDR3 reads CASSFFQGTDGYTF. In nucleotides, the CDR3 is TGTGCCAGCAGCTTCTTCCAGGGGACGGATGGCTACACCTTC.

The V call is TRBV5-6, the J call TRBJ2-5; 7 bases line up with TRBD1. Germline V gene lookup returns CDR1 SGHDT and CDR2 YYEEEE. The length of the CDR3 is 13 residues. Trimming took 7 bases from V and 4 from J; bases not matched to a gene: 7. CDR3 sequence reads: CASHIDRAETQYF. DNA for the CDR3: TGTGCCAGCCACATCGACAGGGCAGAGACCCAGTACTTC.

This clone occurred a few times. This chain uses TRBV30 with TRBJ1-1, with a weak D call TRBD1 (6 bases). Germline assignment: CDR1 GTSNPN and CDR2 SVGIG (reference sequence). Trimming stripped 2 bases from V and 3 bases from J, with 10 bases between. The CDR3 spans 13 residues. The CDR3 nucleotides are TGTGCCTGGAGTATCACAGGGTACACTGAAGCTTTCTTT. It translates to CAWSITGYTEAFF.

This clone occurred a few times. This chain links TRBV11-2 with TRBJ1-6; no firm D call. Germline V gene data show CDR1 as SGHAT and CDR2 as FQNNGV. V lost 1 base to trimming and J lost 3 bases, with 10 bases between them. CDR3 size: 16 residues. In nucleotides, the CDR3 is TGTGCCAGCAGCTTAGCATCCCAGATCTATAATTCACCCCTCCACTTT. Its protein is CASSLASQIYNSPLHF.

This clone has a handful of counts. This sequence joins TRBV7-9 and TRBJ2-7; 10 bases match TRBD2. Germline values: CDR1 SEHNR, CDR2 FQNEAQ (reference sequence). V shed 1 base, J shed 6 bases, and the junction held 3 bases outside the gene matches. The CDR3 totals 14 residues. The CDR3 coding sequence is TGTGCCAGCAGCTTAGGTAGCGGGAGGTCCGAGCAGTACTTC. Its translation: CASSLGSGRSEQYF. The whole variable domain, remainder taken from reference TRBV7-9 and TRBJ2-7, is DTGVSQNPRHKITKRGQNVTFRCDPISEHNRLYWYRQTLGQGPEFLTYFQNEAQLEKSRLLSDRFSAERPKGSFSTLEIQRTEQGDSAMYLCASSLGSGRSEQYFGPGTRLTVT.

This clone has a single count. V gene TRBV2 combines with J gene TRBJ1-5, with TRBD1 identical over 7 bases. The CDR3 is 13 residues long. V lost 7 bases to trimming and J lost 10 bases; unmatched junction nucleotides: 10. Germline V gene sequence: CDR1 SNHLY, CDR2 FYNNEI. The CDR3 loop reads CASTGTEGQPQHF. The CDR3 DNA is TGTGCCAGCACGGGGACAGAGGGCCAACCCCAGCATTTT.

The CDR3 coding sequence is TGTGCCAGCGAAGGCAGGGACTATGGCTACACCTTC. Translated, it gives CASEGRDYGYTF. The chain links TRBV13 to TRBJ1-2; TRBD1 is a possible D gene (5 bases). V gave up 8 bases and J gave up 3 bases, with 10 bases separating them. The V gene's germline CDR1 is PRHDT and CDR2 FYEKMQ (reference sequence). The CDR3 covers 12 residues.

The rearrangement links TRBV4-1 to TRBJ2-1; 15 bases line up with TRBD2. The V gene's germline CDR1 is MGHRA and CDR2 YSYEKL. CDR3 length: 16 residues. With V trimmed by 4 bases and J by 13 bases, 11 bases remained unmatched. The DNA of the CDR3 is TGCGCCAGCAGCCGCCCGGGACTAGCGGGAGGAATGCTTCAGTTCTTC. It is translated as CASSRPGLAGGMLQFF.

The V call is TRBV27, the J call TRBJ2-7; TRBD1 agrees at 9 bases. CDR3 length equals 16 residues. Germline V CDR1 and CDR2: MNHEY, SMNVEV (reference sequence). Losses at the gene ends were 5 bases for V and 6 bases for J; bases not matched to a gene: 14. CDR3 sequence: CASSHKPGQGSGEQYF. The CDR3 DNA sequence: TGTGCCAGCAGTCACAAACCGGGACAGGGATCCGGCGAGCAGTACTTC.

This chain connects TRBV9 to TRBJ2-3, with TRBD1 identical over 10 bases. The germline CDR1 and CDR2 sequences are SGDLS and YYNGEE. The CDR3 has 14 amino acids. Losses at the gene ends were 4 bases for V and 4 bases for J; bases not matched to a gene: 3. CDR3 sequence (DNA): TGTGCCAGCAGCCGGGACAGGGGACCAGATACGCAGTATTTT. This encodes CASSRDRGPDTQYF.

The chain carries TRBV5-4 and TRBJ2-7, with TRBD2 matching over 7 bases. The V and J ends lost 0 bases and 5 bases, in that order; junction bases with no gene match: 5. CDR3 length: 14 amino acids. Germline CDR1 SGHNT, CDR2 YYREEE (reference sequence). The CDR3 loop reads CASSLVAGVNEQYF. CDR3 in DNA: TGTGCCAGCAGCTTGGTGGCGGGAGTAAACGAGCAGTACTTC. The full variable domain, with the rest looked up from reference TRBV5-4 and TRBJ2-7, is ETGVTQSPTHLIKTRGQQVTLRCSSQSGHNTVSWYQQALGQGPQFIFQYYREEENGRGNFPPRFSGLQFPNYSSELNVNALELDDSALYLCASSLVAGVNEQYFGPGTRLTVT.

In its sample, this clone was seen a few times. The CDR3 loop reads CASNPTGDYGYTF. The CDR3, as DNA: TGTGCCAGCAACCCGACAGGGGACTATGGCTACACCTTC. This chain connects TRBV5-6 to TRBJ1-2; TRBD1 aligns across 8 bases. The CDR3 contains 13 residues. Germline V gives CDR1 SGHDT, CDR2 YYEEEE. With V trimmed by 6 bases and J by 3 bases, 4 bases remained unmatched.

This clone was counted between two and nine times. Here the CDR3 DNA reads TGTGCCAGCAGCTTAGAAGGACAGGGCGCGGAGACCCAGTACTTC. It translates to CASSLEGQGAETQYF. The chain joins TRBV7-9 to TRBJ2-5; 8 bases are shared with TRBD1. Germline loops: CDR1 SEHNR, CDR2 FQNEAQ (reference sequence). V was clipped by 1 base and J by 5 bases; unmatched bases: 6. The CDR3 contains 15 residues.

The V call is TRBV30, the J call TRBJ1-2; possibly TRBD1 for D (6 bases). The V gene lost 2 bases and the J gene lost 7 bases, with 11 bases spanning the gap. CDR3 length: 12 residues. Germline CDR1 reads GTSNPN; CDR2 reads SVGIG (reference sequence). In nucleotides, the CDR3 is TGTGCCTGGAGTCAGGGGTCCACTGGCTACACCTTC. Encoded protein: CAWSQGSTGYTF.

This clone occurred once. V usage is TRBV5-4 and J usage is TRBJ2-7, with 7 bases identical to TRBD1. The CDR3 is 12 amino acids. Germline V CDR1 and CDR2: SGHNT, YYREEE (reference sequence). J was trimmed by 6 bases and V by 4 bases; bases with no gene match: 4. The CDR3 sequence is CASSRDSGEQYF. CDR3 sequence (DNA): TGTGCCAGCAGCCGGGACAGTGGCGAGCAGTACTTC.

The V gene is TRBV6-4, the J gene TRBJ2-2; 9 bases fit TRBD1. This CDR3 contains 15 residues. The germline V gene encodes CDR1 MRHNA and CDR2 SNTAGT. J was trimmed by 3 bases and V by 6 bases; bases with no gene match: 5. The CDR3 spells CASSYRGLYTGELFF. CDR3 nucleotide sequence: TGTGCCAGCAGCTACAGGGGGCTATACACCGGGGAGCTGTTTTTT.

This clone appeared once. This sequence joins TRBV28 and TRBJ2-6, with no clear D. CDR1 is MDHEN, CDR2 SYDVKM, per germline. There are 13 residues in the CDR3. The V gene lost 6 bases and the J gene lost 1 base, with 4 bases spanning the gap. The CDR3 DNA is TGTGCCAGCAGCCTATCTGGGGCCAACGTCCTGACTTTC. Residues: CASSLSGANVLTF.

This rearrangement joins TRBV18 to TRBJ2-5; D not certain. Deletions cut 2 bases from V and 2 bases from J, with 6 bases between. CDR1 and CDR2 from the germline V gene are KGHSH and LQKENI. This CDR3 is 13 amino acids long. The CDR3 region is CASSPNTQETQYF. The CDR3 nucleotides read TGTGCCAGCTCACCAAATACTCAAGAGACCCAGTACTTC.

The genes are TRBV11-2 and TRBJ1-1; TRBD1 agrees at 8 bases. This CDR3 comprises 17 residues. CDR1 and CDR2 (germline): SGHAT, FQNNGV. Unmatched junction bases numbered 17, after V lost 3 bases and J lost 8 bases. The CDR3 loop is CASSFAPGQGTDLEAFF. The CDR3 DNA follows: TGTGCCAGCAGCTTCGCGCCCGGACAGGGTACCGACTTAGAAGCTTTCTTT.

The V and J genes are TRBV5-1 and TRBJ2-1, with TRBD2 identical over 12 bases. The CDR3 totals 18 residues. V shed 1 base, J shed 9 bases, and the junction held 14 bases outside the gene matches. Germline V gene sequence: CDR1 SGHRS, CDR2 YFSETQ. CDR3 DNA: TGCGCCAGCAGCTTGTGGGGGCAGACTAGCGGGAGAGGGGTTGAGCAGTTCTTC. This encodes CASSLWGQTSGRGVEQFF.

The V and J genes are TRBV6-5 and TRBJ1-3; D might be TRBD1 (6 bases). This CDR3 has 15 amino acids. CDR1 and CDR2 from the germline V gene are MNHEY and SVGAGI. V was cut by 5 bases and J by 1 base, with 12 bases left in between. The CDR3 sequence: CASSRDTGSGNTIYF. The CDR3 DNA reads TGTGCCAGCAGTCGAGACACAGGGTCTGGAAACACCATATATTTT.

The genes are TRBV9 and TRBJ1-3, with D possibly TRBD1 on 5 matching bases. This CDR3 is 16 amino acids long. Germline V gene sequence: CDR1 SGDLS, CDR2 YYNGEE. V lost 4 bases, J lost 7 bases, and 21 bases lay in between. CDR3 nucleotide sequence: TGTGCCAGCAGCCCGACTTCAAGGGGTTCAATGAACACCATATATTTT. It yields the protein CASSPTSRGSMNTIYF.

The CDR3 region has the DNA TGCGCCAGCAGCTCTAGCGGGGCGGGTACCGACGAGCAGTACTTC. Amino acid sequence: CASSSSGAGTDEQYF. V and J are TRBV5-1 and TRBJ2-7; 9 bases match TRBD2. The CDR3 contains 15 residues. V shed 3 bases and J 5 bases; nucleotides not matched to a gene: 9. In germline, CDR1 is SGHRS, CDR2 YFSETQ.

This chain uses TRBV28 with TRBJ2-7, with 7 bases identical to TRBD1. V lost 4 bases and J lost 5; bases outside the gene matches: 14. The CDR3 totals 16 residues. Germline loops: CDR1 MDHEN, CDR2 SYDVKM. This CDR3 reads CASSSQQGQKDHEQYF. The DNA for the CDR3 is TGTGCCAGCAGTTCTCAGCAGGGACAGAAAGATCACGAGCAGTACTTC.

CDR3 amino acids: CASRITGGREETQYF. The DNA for the CDR3 is TGCGCCAGCAGGATTACAGGGGGCAGAGAGGAGACCCAGTACTTC. This chain links TRBV5-1 with TRBJ2-5; 9 nucleotides match TRBD1. The germline CDR1 and CDR2 sequences are SGHRS and YFSETQ. The CDR3 runs 15 residues. V lost 5 bases, J lost 5 bases, and 10 bases stayed unmatched. Drawing the rest from reference TRBV5-1 and TRBJ2-5, the complete variable domain is KAGVTQTPRYLIKTRGQQVTLSCSPISGHRSVSWYQQTPGQGLQFLFEYFSETQRNKGNFPGRFSGRQFSNSRSEMNVSTLELGDSALYLCASRITGGREETQYFGPGTRLLVL.

CDR3 nucleotides: TGCAGCGTTGCTTTGGTTACAGGCCCCAATCAGCCCCAGCATTTT. It encodes CSVALVTGPNQPQHF. This chain joins TRBV29-1 and TRBJ1-5; maybe TRBD1 (5 bases). Germline V CDR1 and CDR2: SQVTM, ANQGSEA. The CDR3 has 15 amino acids. V lost 4 bases, J lost 3 bases, and 16 bases lay in between.

CDR3 sequence (DNA): TGCGCCAGCAGCTTACAGGGGGCCCAGTTGAACACTGAAGCTTTCTTT. Protein sequence: CASSLQGAQLNTEAFF. The chain recombines TRBV5-1 with TRBJ1-1, with 9 bases aligning to TRBD1. This CDR3 is built from 16 residues. Germline V lookup: CDR1 SGHRS, CDR2 YFSETQ. The J segment lost 0 bases and the V segment lost 2 bases, leaving 5 bases of the junction unmatched.

CDR3 sequence: CAISGSPGLAGERDTQYF. The CDR3, as DNA: TGTGCCATCAGTGGGAGCCCGGGACTAGCGGGAGAGCGGGATACGCAGTATTTT. The rearrangement links TRBV10-3 to TRBJ2-3; 14 bases fit TRBD2. The germline V gene encodes CDR1 ENHRY and CDR2 SYGVKD. There are 18 residues in the CDR3. V was clipped by 4 bases and J by 6 bases; unmatched bases: 12.